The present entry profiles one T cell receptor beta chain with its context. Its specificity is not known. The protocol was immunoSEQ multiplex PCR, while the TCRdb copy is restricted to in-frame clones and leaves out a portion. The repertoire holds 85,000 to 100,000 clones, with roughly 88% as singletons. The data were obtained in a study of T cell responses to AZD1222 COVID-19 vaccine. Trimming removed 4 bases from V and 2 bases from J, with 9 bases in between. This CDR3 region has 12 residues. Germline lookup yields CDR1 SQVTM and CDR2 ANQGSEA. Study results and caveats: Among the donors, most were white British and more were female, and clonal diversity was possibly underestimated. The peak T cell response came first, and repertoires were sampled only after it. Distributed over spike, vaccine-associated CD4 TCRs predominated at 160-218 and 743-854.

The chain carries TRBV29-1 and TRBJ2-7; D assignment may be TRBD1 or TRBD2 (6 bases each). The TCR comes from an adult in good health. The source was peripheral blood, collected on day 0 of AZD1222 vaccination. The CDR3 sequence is CSVAGATYEQYF. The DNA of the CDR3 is TGCAGCGTTGCGGGGGCTACCTACGAGCAGTACTTC.